Included here is one T cell receptor (beta chain) sequence, with context. The antigen remains unidentified. Germline V lookup: CDR1 SGHRS, CDR2 YFSETQ. Trimming at V came to 2 bases and at J to 6 bases, leaving 8 bases not matched to a gene. The CDR3 spans 15 residues. The source of the sample is a study of beta chain features in type 1 diabetes. Study-level findings and limits: It was among patients, rather than healthy donors, that naive, central memory and Treg TCRB repertoires appeared more similar. In every one of the four CD4+ subsets, TCRB CDR3s were moderately but significantly shorter in Type 1 diabetes patients.

A CD45RO/CCR7/CD25/CD127/CD95/CD27 panel sorted naive, central memory, regulatory and stem cell-like memory CD4+ cells. Expressed TCRB transcripts were sequenced because the entire RNA isolate underwent reverse transcription. Sequencing was performed with immunoSEQ multiplex PCR; in TCRdb, only in-frame clones are kept and a portion is missing. This table has under 900,000 clones, roughly 16% appearing once. This clonotype was obtained from a woman aged 18-29 years in good health. V and J are TRBV5-1 and TRBJ2-1, with 7 bases fitting TRBD1. Sequencing was done on a sample of naive CD4+ T cells from blood. The CDR3 bases are TGCGCCAGCAGCTTCAGGGGGTCTATGCCCAATGAGCAGTTCTTC. Residues: CASSFRGSMPNEQFF.